This is a list of T cell receptor beta chains from one sample in a study of lymphopenia after photon versus proton radiotherapy. Generated by immunoSEQ multiplex PCR, the TCRdb table keeps only in-frame clones and is missing some. There are around 27,000 clones in the sample; about 92% occur only once, and around 0.82% lies in the top ten. Material: peripheral blood, obtained from a patient treated with photon-based radiotherapy. These receptors originate from a woman between 45 and 60 years old with cholangiocarcinoma. CDR3s include the opening cysteine and the closing phenylalanine or tryptophan. The D gene is left open where the match is weak. Clone size is given for some rows only: seen once, a few or many times, or a class if the clone is expanded.

>-|once|TRBJ2-5|13|TRBV7-8
CASSFNGRPTQYF
TGTGCCAGCAGCTTCAACGGTCGTCCGACCCAGTACTTC
>-|-|TRBJ2-2|13|TRBV2
CASSSLGTGELFF
TGTGCCAGCAGTTCCTTGGGGACCGGGGAGCTGTTTTTT
>-|-|TRBJ2-7|15|TRBV7-2
CASSPSSEVSYEQYF
TGTGCCAGCAGCCCCTCTAGCGAGGTTTCCTACGAGCAGTACTTC
>-|-|TRBJ1-4|13|TRBV30
CAWAGLRNEKLFF
TGTGCCTGGGCGGGACTAAGAAATGAAAAACTGTTTTTT
>TRBD2|-|TRBJ2-2|16|TRBV6-5
CASSYSRPSGGGELFF
TGTGCCAGCAGTTACAGCCGCCCCAGCGGGGGCGGGGAGCTGTTTTTT
>-|-|TRBJ2-1|14|TRBV7-7
CASSLAEGINEQFF
TGTGCCAGCAGCTTAGCAGAGGGGATCAATGAGCAGTTCTTC
>-|-|TRBJ2-3|14|TRBV6-5
CASSSIARTDTQYF
TGTGCCAGCAGCTCTATCGCGCGCACAGATACGCAGTATTTT
>-|-|TRBJ1-1|13|TRBV9
CASSVRVSTEAFF
TGTGCCAGCAGCGTTAGGGTTTCAACTGAAGCTTTCTTT
>-|-|TRBJ2-1|11|TRBV27
CASSLYNEQFF
TGTGCCAGCAGTCTCTACAATGAGCAGTTCTTC
>-|few|TRBJ1-1|15|TRBV25-1
CASRPLGGQNTEAFF
TGTGCCAGCAGACCGCTTGGGGGACAGAACACTGAAGCTTTCTTT
>TRBD1|-|TRBJ1-2|13|TRBV19
CASKQGVNYGYTF
TGTGCCAGTAAGCAGGGGGTTAACTATGGCTACACCTTC
>-|-|TRBJ1-3|13|TRBV7-6
CASSLGSGNTIYF
TGTGCCAGCAGCTTGGGCTCTGGAAACACCATATATTTT
>-|-|TRBJ2-3|13|TRBV7-2
CASSLGLTDTQYF
TGTGCCAGCAGCTTAGGACTTACAGATACGCAGTATTTT
>-|once|TRBJ1-1|15|TRBV4-1
CASSQVSFLRAEAFF
TGCGCCAGCAGCCAAGTATCTTTCCTGCGAGCTGAAGCTTTCTTT
>-|-|TRBJ1-5|15|TRBV9
CASSPYGAPYQPQHF
TGTGCCAGCAGCCCCTACGGGGCACCTTATCAGCCCCAGCATTTT
>TRBD1|-|TRBJ1-1|14|TRBV5-1
CASSYRQGGTEAFF
TGCGCCAGCAGCTACCGACAGGGTGGCACTGAAGCTTTCTTT
>-|-|TRBJ2-7|12|TRBV29-1
CSVGGTAYEQYF
TGCAGCGTGGGAGGGACAGCCTACGAGCAGTACTTC
>-|-|TRBJ2-2|13|TRBV6-6
CASTPEGSGELFF
TGTGCCAGCACCCCCGAGGGTTCCGGGGAGCTGTTTTTT
>TRBD2|-|TRBJ2-3|13|TRBV7-2
CASKRGDTDTQYF
TGTGCCAGCAAGCGGGGGGACACAGATACGCAGTATTTT
>-|-|TRBJ2-7|17|TRBV4-3
CASSQDSTGTLSYEQYF
TGCGCCAGCAGCCAAGATTCGACAGGGACTCTCTCCTACGAGCAGTACTTC
>-|-|TRBJ2-7|12|TRBV9
CASSPKPGIQYF
TGTGCCAGCAGCCCCAAACCCGGGATTCAGTACTTC
>-|-|TRBJ2-6|16|TRBV5-1
CASSLEGTSGANVLTF
TGCGCCAGCAGCTTGGAAGGTACCTCTGGGGCCAACGTCCTGACTTTC
>-|once|TRBJ2-5|12|TRBV27
CASSTSLGTQYF
TGTGCCAGCAGTACTAGCCTGGGGACCCAGTACTTC
>-|-|TRBJ2-6|17|TRBV19
CASSSSSRNPGANVLTF
TGTGCCAGTAGTAGCTCTTCGAGAAACCCTGGGGCCAACGTCCTGACTTTC
>-|-|TRBJ1-5|13|TRBV5-1
CASSLGVNQPQHF
TGCGCCAGCAGCTTGGGAGTAAATCAGCCCCAGCATTTT
>-|-|TRBJ1-2|15|TRBV7-9
CASSLSVQGSGGYTF
TGTGCCAGCAGCTTATCTGTTCAGGGTTCTGGGGGCTACACCTTC
>-|once|TRBJ2-2|18|TRBV21-1
CASSKFEQRVANSGELFF
TGTGCCAGCAGCAAATTCGAACAGCGGGTGGCCAACTCCGGGGAGCTGTTTTTT
>-|-|TRBJ1-4|14|TRBV11-2
CASSLRDLRGKLFF
TGTGCCAGCAGCTTAAGGGACTTAAGGGGAAAACTGTTTTTT
>-|-|TRBJ1-1|13|TRBV2
CASSEEVGGKAFF
TGTGCCAGCAGTGAAGAGGTTGGGGGTAAAGCTTTCTTT
>TRBD1|-|TRBJ1-2|16|TRBV9
CASSALSGQGVYGYTF
TGTGCCAGCAGCGCCCTTTCGGGACAGGGGGTCTATGGCTACACCTTC
>-|-|TRBJ2-5|12|TRBV5-6
CASSLEEETQYF
TGTGCCAGCAGCTTGGAGGAAGAGACCCAGTACTTC
>-|once|TRBJ2-1|15|TRBV7-2
CASREKSLLNNEQFF
TGTGCCAGCAGAGAGAAGAGTTTGCTTAACAATGAGCAGTTCTTC